This TCR beta chain appears in the sequencing data of a study of T cell responses to AZD1222 COVID-19 vaccine. About the study: Timing groups of about 4 and about 12 weeks for second doses were pooled. Regarding the study as a whole: Samples come after the peak T cell response, not at day 14.

Germline CDR1 ENHRY, CDR2 SYGVKD. CDR3 length: 14 residues. Between the trimmed V and J ends, which lost 10 bases and 6 bases, there was a span of 16 bases. The data were produced by immunoSEQ multiplex PCR, yet TCRdb's version contains in-frame clones alone and is incomplete. The sample consists of 130,000 or so clones, over 90% of them appearing once. In the case of this clone: Its antigen is as yet unknown.

This sequence originates from an adult in good health. The source was peripheral blood, collected on day 0 of AZD1222 vaccination. The chain uses TRBV10-3 and TRBJ1-6, with D perhaps matching TRBD1 (6 bases). The CDR3, as DNA: TGTGCCACCGTCGGGGACACTCTTAATTCACCCCTCCACTTT. It yields the protein CATVGDTLNSPLHF.